The rows below give T cell receptor beta chains drawn from one sample of a study of T cells and copy number aberrations in small-cell lung cancer. Clones were sequenced by immunoSEQ multiplex PCR, and TCRdb holds only the in-frame ones, with some missing. The sample contains about 8,200 clones, roughly 82% of which appear only once. Sequencing was done on a sample of normal tissue next to the tumor. These receptors all stem from a woman aged 50 to 60 with small cell lung cancer. CDR3s leave out the opening cysteine and the closing phenylalanine or tryptophan. The order of the fields is clone size, J gene, V gene, CDR3 protein. Clone size, where shown, is once, few, many, or a class for clones that have expanded.

>NA|TRBJ1-1|TRBV7-9
ASSQGGPNTEAF
>once|TRBJ1-5|TRBV19
ASSIIEGDGYSNQPQH
>NA|TRBJ2-4|TRBV4-2
ASSLSWTSGSAKNIQY
>NA|TRBJ2-1|TRBV7-9
ASSLALMGASNWF
>NA|TRBJ1-2|TRBV7-2
ASSSPGRLLYGYT
>NA|TRBJ2-6|TRBV9
ASSVADSISGANVLT
>once|TRBJ2-1|TRBV7-3
ASSPGLDSFTEQF
>few|TRBJ2-4|TRBV29-1
SVEDGESGTLNIQY
>NA|TRBJ1-2|TRBV29-1
SVATGTGGTNYGYT
>NA|TRBJ2-2|TRBV9
ASSVVSGTGELF
>few|TRBJ2-1|TRBV19
ASSVGPSSNEQF
>NA|TRBJ2-1|TRBV9
ASSVATTPGNEQF
>NA|TRBJ2-1|TRBV2
ASTSGSSEQF
>once|TRBJ1-2|TRBV10-3
AISESTAPNYGYT
>NA|TRBJ1-2|TRBV1
TSSQGGNYGYT
>few|TRBJ2-7|TRBV5-1
ASSLAGIAYDEQY
>NA|TRBJ2-2|TRBV11-3
ASSYRANTGELF
>NA|TRBJ1-1|TRBV14
ASSHEATEAF